A selection of T cell receptor beta chains follows, all from one sample in a study of cytomegalovirus exposure and HLA in healthy donors. Sequencing used immunoSEQ multiplex PCR; TCRdb keeps in-frame clones, though not all of them. The table has 90,000 to 120,000 clones, less than 85% seen once. The material sequenced was PBMCs. These receptors were taken from a man aged 18 to 35 in good health and CMV-seronegative. CDR3s include the opening cysteine and the closing phenylalanine or tryptophan. The order of the fields is J gene, V gene, D gene, clone size, CDR3 protein, CDR3 DNA. D genes are given only for firm matches. For some rows the clone size is stated as once, few or many, or as a class when expanded; others skip it.

TRBJ2-3	TRBV4-2	TRBD2	-	CASSQGGGSGTDTQYF	TGTGCCAGCAGCCAAGGGGGGGGTAGCGGGACAGATACGCAGTATTTT
TRBJ1-2	TRBV29-1	TRBD1	-	CSVPGGYGYTF	TGCAGCGTACCAGGGGGCTATGGCTACACCTTC
TRBJ1-6	TRBV15	-	few	CATSREGQGLEPLHF	TGTGCCACCAGCAGAGAGGGCCAGGGGTTGGAACCCCTCCACTTT
TRBJ1-6	TRBV5-1	-	-	CASSLEWGDGFSPLHF	TGCGCCAGCAGCTTGGAGTGGGGGGACGGCTTTTCACCCCTCCACTTT
TRBJ1-4	TRBV5-6	TRBD1	-	CASSLRGPGEKLFF	TGTGCCAGCAGCTTGAGGGGGCCTGGGGAAAAACTGTTTTTT
TRBJ1-4	TRBV7-9	-	-	CASSPGTLNEKLFF	TGTGCCAGCAGCCCCGGGACTTTAAATGAAAAACTGTTTTTT
TRBJ2-1	TRBV29-1	-	-	CSVEGLGGNEQFF	TGCAGCGTTGAAGGACTAGGTGGCAATGAGCAGTTCTTC
TRBJ2-5	TRBV7-2	TRBD2	-	CASSGAGGAETQYF	TGTGCCAGCAGCGGGGCCGGGGGGGCAGAGACCCAGTACTTC
TRBJ1-6	TRBV28	TRBD1	-	CASTRDRTSPLHF	TGTGCCAGCACCCGGGACAGAACATCACCCCTCCACTTT
TRBJ2-7	TRBV2	TRBD2	-	CASSETPGLAGIGQYF	TGTGCCAGCAGTGAAACTCCGGGACTAGCGGGGATTGGGCAGTACTTC
TRBJ2-1	TRBV11-1	TRBD2	-	CASSPAGRSYNEQFF	TGTGCCAGCAGCCCAGCGGGGCGATCCTACAATGAGCAGTTCTTC
TRBJ1-1	TRBV11-2	TRBD1	-	CASSLDGDRGGAFF	TGTGCCAGCAGCTTAGATGGTGACAGGGGGGGAGCTTTCTTT
TRBJ2-7	TRBV11-3	TRBD2	-	CASSRGSGNEQYF	TGTGCCAGCAGTCGGGGAAGCGGGAACGAGCAGTACTTC
TRBJ1-6	TRBV25-1	TRBD1	-	CASRGATGTGLTPLHF	TGTGCCAGCAGGGGAGCAACCGGGACAGGCCTTACGCCCCTCCACTTT
TRBJ1-2	TRBV19	-	-	CASTTNGQFDGEYGYTF	TGTGCCAGTACGACCAATGGACAGTTCGACGGGGAGTATGGCTACACCTTC
TRBJ2-5	TRBV29-1	TRBD1	-	CSVLPGQGETQYF	TGCAGCGTTCTACCGGGACAGGGAGAGACCCAGTACTTC
TRBJ2-5	TRBV6-5	TRBD1	once	CASSKQGRETQYF	TGTGCCAGCAGCAAACAGGGGCGGGAGACCCAGTACTTC
TRBJ2-2	TRBV9	-	-	CASSVVRQGELFF	TGTGCCAGCAGCGTAGTGAGGCAAGGGGAGCTGTTTTTT
TRBJ1-4	TRBV7-6	-	-	CASSLAAGEKLFF	TGTGCCAGCAGCTTAGCAGCGGGAGAAAAACTGTTTTTT
TRBJ1-4	TRBV11-2	-	once	CASSPSWETNEKLFF	TGTGCCAGCAGCCCGTCGTGGGAGACTAATGAAAAACTGTTTTTT
TRBJ2-2	TRBV4-3	TRBD2	-	CASSQDIAGGSNTGELFF	TGCGCCAGCAGCCAAGATATAGCGGGGGGGTCGAACACCGGGGAGCTGTTTTTT
TRBJ2-1	TRBV10-1	-	few	CASSEGSANEQFF	TGCGCCAGCAGTGAAGGGAGCGCCAATGAGCAGTTCTTC
TRBJ2-1	TRBV5-5	-	-	CASSLYNEQFF	TGTGCCAGCAGCCTATACAATGAGCAGTTCTTC
TRBJ2-1	TRBV4-3	-	-	CASSQDPGAYNEQFF	TGCGCCAGCAGCCAAGACCCAGGGGCGTACAATGAGCAGTTCTTC
TRBJ2-1	TRBV5-6	-	-	CASSSRQGGDEQFF	TGTGCCAGCAGCAGCAGACAGGGCGGGGATGAGCAGTTCTTC
TRBJ2-7	TRBV5-8	-	-	CASSLPGYEQYF	TGTGCCAGCAGCTTGCCCGGCTACGAGCAGTACTTC
TRBJ2-7	TRBV9	-	-	CASSVEGVGEQYF	TGTGCCAGCAGCGTAGAGGGGGTCGGCGAGCAGTACTTC
TRBJ2-1	TRBV6-6	-	-	CASSFLNEQFF	TGTGCCAGCAGTTTCCTTAATGAGCAGTTCTTC
TRBJ1-2	TRBV9	TRBD1	-	CASSVQTGVKGGYTF	TGTGCCAGCAGCGTCCAGACAGGGGTTAAAGGTGGCTACACCTTC
TRBJ2-5	TRBV7-8	-	-	CASTTSGVETQYF	TGTGCCAGCACCACCTCAGGGGTTGAGACCCAGTACTTC
TRBJ1-3	TRBV5-5	TRBD1	-	CASDRDSGNTIYF	TGTGCCAGCGACAGGGACTCTGGAAACACCATATATTTT
TRBJ2-1	TRBV25-1	TRBD2	-	CASSILAGGSEQFF	TGTGCCAGCAGTATACTAGCGGGGGGTAGTGAGCAGTTCTTC
TRBJ1-1	TRBV13	-	-	CASSLEGPGSRAEAFF	TGTGCCAGCAGCTTAGAAGGACCGGGTTCCAGGGCTGAAGCTTTCTTT
TRBJ1-2	TRBV9	TRBD1	-	CASNLRQTGSNGYTF	TGTGCCAGCAACCTCCGCCAGACAGGGAGTAATGGCTACACCTTC
TRBJ1-5	TRBV12-2	-	-	CASRLATGRTPGTQPQHF	TGTGCAAGTCGCCTAGCCACGGGAAGAACACCGGGAACTCAGCCCCAGCATTTT
TRBJ2-3	TRBV18	TRBD2	-	CASSPPGLAATDTQYF	TGTGCCAGCTCACCCCCTGGACTAGCCGCCACAGATACGCAGTATTTT
TRBJ2-7	TRBV9	-	-	CASSPSRSSYEQYF	TGTGCCAGCAGCCCCTCGAGGAGCTCCTACGAGCAGTACTTC
TRBJ1-6	TRBV5-4	TRBD1	-	CASSYQQGFRSPLHF	TGTGCCAGCAGCTACCAACAGGGGTTCAGGTCACCCCTCCACTTT
TRBJ2-1	TRBV29-1	-	-	CSVDRLAEGRPYNEQFF	TGCAGCGTTGACCGACTGGCGGAGGGGCGCCCCTACAATGAGCAGTTCTTC
TRBJ2-1	TRBV7-9	TRBD2	-	CASNPGGLAGREQFF	TGTGCCAGCAATCCCGGAGGGCTAGCGGGACGTGAGCAGTTCTTC